This T cell receptor beta chain comes out of a study of post-analysis software for immune sequencing data. As for the study in general: Courses of disease covered relapsing-remitting, secondary progressive and progressive-relapsing multiple sclerosis. Study-wide points: Compared with controls, patients showed significantly lower normalized Chao1 diversity. Among roughly 5 TRBV segments more frequent in patients than controls were TRBV5-6, TRBV5-1 and TRBV20-1.

Unique molecular identifiers tagged the TCR beta cDNA libraries. T cells, roughly 0.95 to 10 million of them, yielded 500,000 or so cDNA molecules. TCRdb ran MiXCR on the PCR reads and lists one entry per CDR3 protein. The repertoire holds some 450,000 distinct CDR3 sequences, over 35% seen once, with around an eighth in the top ten. The CDR3 totals 16 residues. V lost 6 bases to trimming and J lost 4 bases; unmatched junction nucleotides: 8. About this clonotype: Antigen unknown.

Sequencing input: blood. The receptor comes from a girl aged 5-17 years with multiple sclerosis. The chain couples TRBV12-3 or TRBV12-4 to TRBJ1-4; 10 bases fit TRBD1. The DNA for the CDR3 is TGTGCCAGCAGGCCTACCGGGACAGGGGTTAATGAAAAACTGTTTTTT. This encodes CASRPTGTGVNEKLFF.